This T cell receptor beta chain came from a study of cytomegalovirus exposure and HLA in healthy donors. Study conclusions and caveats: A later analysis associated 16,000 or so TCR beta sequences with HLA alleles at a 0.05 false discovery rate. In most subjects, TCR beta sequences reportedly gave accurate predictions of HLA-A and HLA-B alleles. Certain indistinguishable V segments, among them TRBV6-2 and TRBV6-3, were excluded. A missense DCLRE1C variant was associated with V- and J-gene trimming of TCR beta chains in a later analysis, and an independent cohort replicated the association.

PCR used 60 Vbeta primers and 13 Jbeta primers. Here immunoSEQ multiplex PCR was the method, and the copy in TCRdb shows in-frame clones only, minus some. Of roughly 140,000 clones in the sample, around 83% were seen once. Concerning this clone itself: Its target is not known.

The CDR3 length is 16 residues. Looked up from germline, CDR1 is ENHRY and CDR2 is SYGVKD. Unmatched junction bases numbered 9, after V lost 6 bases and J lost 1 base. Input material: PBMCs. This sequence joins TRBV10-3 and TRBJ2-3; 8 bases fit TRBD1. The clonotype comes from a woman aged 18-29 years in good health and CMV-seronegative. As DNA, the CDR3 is TGTGCCATCAGGACCCTCAGGGGGCGCGGCACAGATACGCAGTATTTT. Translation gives CAIRTLRGRGTDTQYF.